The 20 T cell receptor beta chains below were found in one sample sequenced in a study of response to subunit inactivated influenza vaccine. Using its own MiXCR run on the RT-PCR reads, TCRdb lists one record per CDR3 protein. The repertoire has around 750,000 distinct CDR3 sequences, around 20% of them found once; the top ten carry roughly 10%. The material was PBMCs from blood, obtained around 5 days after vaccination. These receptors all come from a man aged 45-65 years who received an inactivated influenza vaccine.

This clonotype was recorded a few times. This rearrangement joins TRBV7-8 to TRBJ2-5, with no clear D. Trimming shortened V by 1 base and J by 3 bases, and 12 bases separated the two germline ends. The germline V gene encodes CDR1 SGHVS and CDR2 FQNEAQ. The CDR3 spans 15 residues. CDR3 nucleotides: TGTGCCAGCAGCTTAGATGTCTATCCTAAAGAGACCCAGTACTTC. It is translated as CASSLDVYPKETQYF.

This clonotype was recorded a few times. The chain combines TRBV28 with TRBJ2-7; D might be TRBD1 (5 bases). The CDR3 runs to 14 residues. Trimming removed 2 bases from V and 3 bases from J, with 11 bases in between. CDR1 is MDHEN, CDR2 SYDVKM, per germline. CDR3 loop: CASSLRGKSYEQYF. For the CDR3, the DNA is TGTGCCAGCAGTTTAAGGGGTAAGAGCTACGAGCAGTACTTC.

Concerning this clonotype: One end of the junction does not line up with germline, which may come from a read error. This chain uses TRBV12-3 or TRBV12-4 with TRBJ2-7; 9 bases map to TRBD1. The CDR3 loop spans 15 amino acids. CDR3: CASSPRQGVTHEQHF. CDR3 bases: TGTGCCAGCAGTCCCCGACAGGGGGTTACCCACGAGCAGCACTTC.

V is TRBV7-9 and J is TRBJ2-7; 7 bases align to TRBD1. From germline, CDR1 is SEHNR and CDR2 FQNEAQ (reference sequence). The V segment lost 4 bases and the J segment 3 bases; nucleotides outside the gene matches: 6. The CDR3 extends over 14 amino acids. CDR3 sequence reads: CASSSAGTDYEQYF. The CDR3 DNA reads TGTGCCAGCAGCTCCGCCGGGACAGACTACGAGCAGTACTTC.

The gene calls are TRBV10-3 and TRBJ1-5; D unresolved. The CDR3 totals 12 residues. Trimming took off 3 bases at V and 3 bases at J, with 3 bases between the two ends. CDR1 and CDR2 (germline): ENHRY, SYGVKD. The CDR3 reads CAISDNNQPQHF. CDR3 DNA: TGTGCCATCAGTGATAACAATCAGCCCCAGCATTTT.

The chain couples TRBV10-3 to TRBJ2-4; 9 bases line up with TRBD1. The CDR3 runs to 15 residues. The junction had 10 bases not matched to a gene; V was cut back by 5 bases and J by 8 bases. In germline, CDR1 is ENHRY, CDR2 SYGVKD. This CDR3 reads CAISKGQGSQDIQYF. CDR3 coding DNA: TGTGCCATCAGTAAGGGACAGGGATCACAGGACATTCAGTACTTC.

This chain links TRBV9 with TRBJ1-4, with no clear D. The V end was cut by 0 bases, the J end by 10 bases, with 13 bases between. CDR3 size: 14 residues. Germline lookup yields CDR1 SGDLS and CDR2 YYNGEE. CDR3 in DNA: TGTGCCAGCAGCGTAGCGGACTCCACTGGAAAACTGTTTTTT. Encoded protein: CASSVADSTGKLFF.

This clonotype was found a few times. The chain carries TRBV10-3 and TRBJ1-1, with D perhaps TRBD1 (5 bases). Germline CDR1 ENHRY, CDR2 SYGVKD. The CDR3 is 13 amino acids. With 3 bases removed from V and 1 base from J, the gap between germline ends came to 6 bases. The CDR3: CAISDDRNTEAFF. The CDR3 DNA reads TGTGCCATCAGTGATGACAGGAACACTGAAGCTTTCTTT.

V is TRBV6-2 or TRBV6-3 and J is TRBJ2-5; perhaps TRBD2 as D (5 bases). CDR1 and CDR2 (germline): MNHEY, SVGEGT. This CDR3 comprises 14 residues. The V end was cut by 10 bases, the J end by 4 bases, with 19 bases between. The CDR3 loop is CATRRGLSGETQYF. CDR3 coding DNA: TGTGCCACCCGTAGAGGACTTTCGGGAGAGACCCAGTACTTC.

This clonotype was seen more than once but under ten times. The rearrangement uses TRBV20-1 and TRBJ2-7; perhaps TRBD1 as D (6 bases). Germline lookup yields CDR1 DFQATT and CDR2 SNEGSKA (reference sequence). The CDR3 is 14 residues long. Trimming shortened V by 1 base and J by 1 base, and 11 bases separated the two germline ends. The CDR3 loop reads CSARGTETSYEQYF. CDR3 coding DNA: TGCAGTGCTAGAGGGACAGAGACTTCCTACGAGCAGTACTTC.

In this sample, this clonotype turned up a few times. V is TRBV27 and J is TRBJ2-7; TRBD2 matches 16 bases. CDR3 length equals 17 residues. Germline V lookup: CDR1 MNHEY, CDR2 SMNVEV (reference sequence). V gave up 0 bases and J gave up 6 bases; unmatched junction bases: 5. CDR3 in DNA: TGTGCCAGCAGTTTATCCCGGGGACTAGCGGGAGGGGGCGAGCAGTACTTC. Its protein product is CASSLSRGLAGGGEQYF.

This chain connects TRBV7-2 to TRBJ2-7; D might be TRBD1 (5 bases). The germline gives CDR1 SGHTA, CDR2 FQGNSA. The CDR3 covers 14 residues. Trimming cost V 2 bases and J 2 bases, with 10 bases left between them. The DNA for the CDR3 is TGTGCCAGCAGCTTATATGGGGCAACCTACGAGCAGTACTTC. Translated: CASSLYGATYEQYF.

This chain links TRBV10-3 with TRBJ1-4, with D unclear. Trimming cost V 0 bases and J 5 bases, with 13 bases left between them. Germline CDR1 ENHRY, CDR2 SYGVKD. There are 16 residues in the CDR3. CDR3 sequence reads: CAISESSKAGNEKLFF. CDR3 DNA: TGTGCCATCAGTGAGTCATCAAAGGCGGGGAATGAAAAACTGTTTTTT.

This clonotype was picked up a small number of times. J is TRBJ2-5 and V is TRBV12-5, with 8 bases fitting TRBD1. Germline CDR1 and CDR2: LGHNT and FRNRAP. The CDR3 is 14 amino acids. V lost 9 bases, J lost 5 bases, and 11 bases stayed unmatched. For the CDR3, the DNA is TGTGCTAGCACGCAGGGGGCGACTTTGGAGACCCAGTACTTC. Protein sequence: CASTQGATLETQYF.

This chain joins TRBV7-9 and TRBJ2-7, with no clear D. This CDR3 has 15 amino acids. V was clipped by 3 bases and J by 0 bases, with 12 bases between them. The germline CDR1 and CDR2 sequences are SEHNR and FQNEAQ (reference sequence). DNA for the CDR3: TGTGCCAGCAGCTTTATTGATGAGTTCTCCTACGAGCAGTACTTC. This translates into CASSFIDEFSYEQYF.

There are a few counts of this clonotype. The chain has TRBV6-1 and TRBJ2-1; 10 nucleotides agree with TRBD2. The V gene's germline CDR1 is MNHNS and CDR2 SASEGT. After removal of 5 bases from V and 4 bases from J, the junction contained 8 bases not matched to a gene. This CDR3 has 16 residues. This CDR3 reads CASSRTSGPTYNEQFF. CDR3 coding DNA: TGTGCCAGCAGTCGGACTAGCGGACCTACTTACAATGAGCAGTTCTTC.

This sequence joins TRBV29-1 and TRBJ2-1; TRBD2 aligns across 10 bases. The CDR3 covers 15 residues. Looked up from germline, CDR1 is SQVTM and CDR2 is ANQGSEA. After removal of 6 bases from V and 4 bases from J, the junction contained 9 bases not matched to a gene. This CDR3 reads CSVHSGRSSYNEQFF. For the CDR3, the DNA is TGCAGCGTCCATAGCGGGAGGTCCTCTTACAATGAGCAGTTCTTC.

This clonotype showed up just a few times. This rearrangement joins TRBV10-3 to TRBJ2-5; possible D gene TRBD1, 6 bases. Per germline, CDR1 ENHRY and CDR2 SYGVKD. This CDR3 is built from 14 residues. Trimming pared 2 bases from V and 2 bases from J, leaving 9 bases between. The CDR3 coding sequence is TGTGCCATCAGTGAGACAGGGCAACAAGAGACCCAGTACTTC. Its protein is CAISETGQQETQYF.

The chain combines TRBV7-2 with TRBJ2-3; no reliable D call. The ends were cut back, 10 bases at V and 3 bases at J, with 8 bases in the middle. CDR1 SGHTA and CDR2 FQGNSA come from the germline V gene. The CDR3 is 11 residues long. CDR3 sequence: CATTKTDTQYF. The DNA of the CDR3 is TGTGCCACGACGAAAACAGATACGCAGTATTTT. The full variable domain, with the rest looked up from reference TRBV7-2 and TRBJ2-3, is GAGVSQSPSNKVTEKGKDVELRCDPISGHTALYWYRQSLGQGLEFLIYFQGNSAPDKSGLPSDRFSAERTGGSVSTLTIQRTQQEDSAVYLCATTKTDTQYFGPGTRLTVL.

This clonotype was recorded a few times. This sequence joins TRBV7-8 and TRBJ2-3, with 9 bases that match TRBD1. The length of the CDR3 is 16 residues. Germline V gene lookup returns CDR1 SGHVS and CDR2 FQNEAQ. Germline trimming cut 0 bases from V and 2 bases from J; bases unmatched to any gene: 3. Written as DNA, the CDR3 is TGTGCCAGCAGCTTAGCCCGGGACAGGGACACAGATACGCAGTATTTT. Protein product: CASSLARDRDTDTQYF. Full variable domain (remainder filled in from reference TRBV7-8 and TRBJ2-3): GAGVSQSPRYKVAKRGQDVALRCDPISGHVSLFWYQQALGQGPEFLTYFQNEAQLDKSGLPSDRFFAERPEGSVSTLKIQRTQQEDSAVYLCASSLARDRDTDTQYFGPGTRLTVL.